Listed here are 27 T cell receptor beta chains from one sample, sequenced in a study of PD-L1 blockade in urothelial cancer. Data came from immunoSEQ multiplex PCR; TCRdb stores just in-frame clones and leaves some out. The table lists fewer than 30,000 clones, more than 70% of them singletons. Sequences were derived from PBMCs, sampled around atezolizumab (anti-PD-L1) treatment. Receptors were obtained from a man aged 65-85 years with urothelial cancer.

The V gene is TRBV4-1, the J gene TRBJ1-5, with 8 bases lining up with TRBD1. V lost 2 bases and J lost 6; bases outside the gene matches: 9. The CDR3 extends over 16 amino acids. Looked up from germline, CDR1 is MGHRA and CDR2 is YSYEKL. The DNA for the CDR3 is TGCGCCAGCAGCCAATCGATCCCCAGGGGGCCTCAGCCCCAGCATTTT. Translation: CASSQSIPRGPQPQHF.

The CDR3 loop is CASSPQLYTEAFF. The DNA of the CDR3 is TGTGCCAGTAGTCCCCAGTTGTACACTGAAGCTTTCTTT. The J gene is TRBJ1-1, the V gene TRBV19; D gene uncertain. The CDR3 spans 13 residues. CDR1 is LNHDA and CDR2 is SQIVND in the germline V gene (reference sequence). V lost 5 bases, J lost 3 bases, and 10 bases lay in between.

This clone was recorded a few times. The chain combines TRBV5-1 with TRBJ2-3, with TRBD2 matching 10 bases. Germline V gene lookup returns CDR1 SGHRS and CDR2 YFSETQ. The CDR3 is made up of 15 amino acids. Germline trimming cut 3 bases from V and 5 bases from J; bases unmatched to any gene: 6. For the CDR3, the DNA is TGCGCCAGCAGCTCGGGACTAGCGCAATTAGATACGCAGTATTTT. It specifies CASSSGLAQLDTQYF. Drawing the rest from reference TRBV5-1 and TRBJ2-3, the complete variable domain is KAGVTQTPRYLIKTRGQQVTLSCSPISGHRSVSWYQQTPGQGLQFLFEYFSETQRNKGNFPGRFSGRQFSNSRSEMNVSTLELGDSALYLCASSSGLAQLDTQYFGPGTRLTVL.

V is TRBV5-4 and J is TRBJ1-1; maybe TRBD1 (6 bases). The CDR3 totals 14 residues. V lost 0 bases and J lost 3, with 9 bases in between. Germline V CDR1 and CDR2: SGHNT, YYREEE (reference sequence). CDR3 sequence: CASSLDRVYTEAFF. The CDR3 DNA is TGTGCCAGCAGCTTGGACAGGGTTTACACTGAAGCTTTCTTT.

This clone is labeled medium-sized (0.01 to 0.1%). This rearrangement joins TRBV9 to TRBJ1-2; 9 nucleotides agree with TRBD1. This CDR3 spans 16 amino acids. The ends lost 0 bases at V and 8 bases at J; junction bases unmatched: 11. Per the germline V gene, CDR1 is SGDLS and CDR2 is YYNGEE. CDR3 in DNA: TGTGCCAGCAGCGTAGATATAGGACAGGGGCTAGGAGGCTACACCTTC. This gives the protein CASSVDIGQGLGGYTF.

V usage is TRBV19 and J usage is TRBJ2-5; 8 bases match TRBD2. This CDR3 contains 16 residues. The V gene end was trimmed by 1 base and the J gene end by 2 bases; junction bases not matched to a gene: 6. From germline, CDR1 is LNHDA and CDR2 SQIVND (reference sequence). CDR3 sequence (DNA): TGTGCCAGTAGTATAGGACTAGCGAGCGTACAAGAGACCCAGTACTTC. This codes for CASSIGLASVQETQYF.

V gene TRBV5-1 combines with J gene TRBJ2-7; 12 bases match TRBD2. After removal of 4 bases from V and 0 bases from J, the junction contained 14 bases not matched to a gene. The CDR3 is made up of 19 amino acids. From germline, CDR1 is SGHRS and CDR2 YFSETQ. CDR3 loop: CASSNPGLAGRGSSYEQYF. CDR3 DNA: TGCGCCAGCAGCAATCCCGGACTAGCGGGAAGAGGGAGCTCCTACGAGCAGTACTTC.

The rearrangement uses TRBV19 and TRBJ1-5; 9 nucleotides match TRBD1. The V gene end was trimmed by 6 bases and the J gene end by 1 base; junction bases not matched to a gene: 4. The length of the CDR3 is 15 residues. CDR1 is LNHDA and CDR2 is SQIVND in the germline V gene (reference sequence). The CDR3 here is CASSSGQGSNQPQHF. CDR3 sequence (DNA): TGTGCCAGTAGCTCGGGACAGGGAAGCAATCAGCCCCAGCATTTT. Together with reference TRBV19 and TRBJ1-5, the CDR3 gives the full variable domain: DGGITQSPKYLFRKEGQNVTLSCEQNLNHDAMYWYRQDPGQGLRLIYYSQIVNDFQKGDIAEGYSVSREKKESFPLTVTSAQKNPTAFYLCASSSGQGSNQPQHFGDGTRLSIL.

The chain couples TRBV28 to TRBJ2-5, with 10 bases fitting TRBD1. V shed 6 bases, J shed 3 bases, and the junction held 4 bases outside the gene matches. Germline lookup yields CDR1 MDHEN and CDR2 SYDVKM. This CDR3 is built from 14 residues. The CDR3 DNA sequence: TGTGCCAGCAGGGAGACAGGGGGCGAAGAGACCCAGTACTTC. Translation: CASRETGGEETQYF.

The chain has TRBV6-1 and TRBJ2-7; 9 bases align to TRBD1. The CDR3 runs 15 residues. Germline V CDR1 and CDR2: MNHNS, SASEGT. With 2 bases clipped from V and 4 bases from J, the junction kept 6 bases outside the gene matches. The CDR3 region is CASSENDRGGYEQYF. The CDR3 coding sequence is TGTGCCAGCAGTGAAAACGACAGGGGGGGATACGAGCAGTACTTC.

The J gene is TRBJ2-1, the V gene TRBV5-1; D is perhaps TRBD2 (6 bases). CDR1 is SGHRS and CDR2 is YFSETQ in the germline V gene. CDR3 size: 15 residues. Trimming took off 2 bases at V and 1 base at J, with 10 bases between the two ends. The CDR3 DNA sequence: TGCGCCAGCAGCTTAACCGGGGGTTCCTACAATGAGCAGTTCTTC. It is translated as CASSLTGGSYNEQFF.

The chain recombines TRBV11-2 with TRBJ1-1; 10 nucleotides line up with TRBD1. Germline CDR1 and CDR2: SGHAT and FQNNGV. The CDR3 sequence is 14 residues long. Unmatched junction bases numbered 6, after V lost 7 bases and J lost 4 bases. Here the CDR3 reads CASKRDRGGTEAFF. The CDR3 DNA reads as TGTGCCAGCAAGCGGGACAGGGGTGGCACTGAAGCTTTCTTT.

The chain combines TRBV12-5 with TRBJ2-1; 9 bases are shared with TRBD2. V was clipped by 5 bases and J by 0 bases; unmatched bases: 2. The CDR3 loop spans 15 amino acids. Germline V gives CDR1 LGHNT, CDR2 FRNRAP. CDR3 loop: CASGDSGSSYNEQFF. The CDR3 coding sequence is TGTGCTAGTGGTGATAGCGGGAGCTCCTACAATGAGCAGTTCTTC.

The V and J genes are TRBV7-9 and TRBJ1-4; no reliable D call. Trimming stripped 5 bases from V and 2 bases from J, with 12 bases between. The CDR3 extends over 15 amino acids. CDR1 SEHNR and CDR2 FQNEAQ come from the germline V gene (reference sequence). As DNA, the CDR3 is TGTGCCAGCAGCCGCGGCTTAGTTACTAATGAAAAACTGTTTTTT. Amino acid sequence: CASSRGLVTNEKLFF.

The rearrangement uses TRBV5-1 and TRBJ2-2, with TRBD1 as a possible D gene (5 bases). Trimming shortened V by 4 bases and J by 3 bases, and 13 bases separated the two germline ends. This CDR3 is built from 15 residues. The V gene's germline CDR1 is SGHRS and CDR2 YFSETQ. CDR3 coding DNA: TGCGCCAGCAGCGGGGCCCTTGCGGACACCGGGGAGCTGTTTTTT. Translation gives CASSGALADTGELFF.

The chain is built from TRBV19 and TRBJ1-4; D is unclear. CDR3 length: 16 amino acids. V dropped 5 bases and J dropped 7 bases, with 20 bases sitting between them. CDR1 is LNHDA, CDR2 SQIVND, per germline (reference sequence). CDR3 sequence reads: CASSSDFYARGEKLFF. As DNA, the CDR3 is TGTGCCAGTAGTTCGGACTTTTACGCCAGAGGTGAAAAACTGTTTTTT.

This chain joins TRBV6-1 and TRBJ2-2; D remains ambiguous. V lost 2 bases and J 0 bases, leaving 7 bases between the germline ends. CDR3 length: 15 amino acids. Per germline, CDR1 MNHNS and CDR2 SASEGT. In DNA, the CDR3 is TGTGCCAGCAGTGAATCGCCGGCGAACACCGGGGAGCTGTTTTTT. Translated: CASSESPANTGELFF.

This clone was detected only a few times. The V and J genes are TRBV28 and TRBJ1-5, with 9 bases lining up with TRBD1. This CDR3 region has 15 residues. CDR1 and CDR2 (germline): MDHEN, SYDVKM. V trimming: 4 bases; J trimming: 4 bases; junction bases outside the gene matches: 5. CDR3 in DNA: TGTGCCAGCAGTTCGGACAGGGGTGTGAATCAGCCCCAGCATTTT. This codes for CASSSDRGVNQPQHF.

This clone has just one count. V gene TRBV28 combines with J gene TRBJ1-1; no reliable D call. Looked up from germline, CDR1 is MDHEN and CDR2 is SYDVKM. This CDR3 is built from 14 residues. Between the trimmed V and J ends, which lost 5 bases and 1 base, there was a span of 11 bases. The CDR3 region is CASSDFSGNTEAFF. In nucleotides, the CDR3 is TGTGCCAGCAGTGATTTTTCCGGGAACACTGAAGCTTTCTTT.

This clone was recorded a few times. Here the CDR3 DNA reads TGTGCCAGCAGCGTAGGGCCGGGGGTGGACACCGGGGAGCTGTTTTTT. Translating it yields CASSVGPGVDTGELFF. The chain is built from TRBV9 and TRBJ2-2, with TRBD2 as a possible D gene (6 bases). The V gene lost 0 bases and the J gene lost 3 bases, with 12 bases spanning the gap. This CDR3 contains 16 residues. CDR1 and CDR2 (germline): SGDLS, YYNGEE.

The CDR3 DNA reads TGCAGTGAAAGGCACCTTCGGGCGCAGTATTTT. Protein product: CSERHLRAQYF. This chain connects TRBV20-1 to TRBJ2-3; no reliable D call. CDR3 length: 11 amino acids. Germline V gene sequence: CDR1 DFQATT, CDR2 SNEGSKA (reference sequence). V was pared by 7 bases and J by 10 bases, with 15 bases between.

The rearrangement links TRBV19 to TRBJ2-1; weak D call: TRBD2 (7 bases). Trimming removed 5 bases at V and 3 bases at J, with 17 bases between. The CDR3 has 16 amino acids. Germline V lookup: CDR1 LNHDA, CDR2 SQIVND (reference sequence). In nucleotides, the CDR3 is TGTGCCAGTAGTGGGGTAGGGGGGGGGCTCTACAATGAGCAGTTCTTC. Translated, it gives CASSGVGGGLYNEQFF.

The chain is built from TRBV30 and TRBJ2-5; 9 bases fit TRBD2. CDR1 GTSNPN and CDR2 SVGIG come from the germline V gene (reference sequence). The CDR3 sequence is 15 residues long. The V segment lost 1 base and the J segment 1 base; nucleotides outside the gene matches: 4. CDR3 sequence: CAWSGGLAGQETQYF. CDR3 DNA: TGTGCCTGGAGTGGGGGACTAGCTGGCCAAGAGACCCAGTACTTC.

V gene TRBV15 combines with J gene TRBJ2-5; 10 nucleotides match TRBD2. This CDR3 has 17 amino acids. With 2 bases clipped from V and 5 bases from J, the junction kept 11 bases outside the gene matches. The germline V gene encodes CDR1 LNHNV and CDR2 YYDKDF (reference sequence). CDR3: CATSRPGLAGVWETQYF. The CDR3, as DNA: TGTGCCACCAGCAGACCTGGTCTAGCGGGAGTTTGGGAGACCCAGTACTTC.

The chain carries TRBV28 and TRBJ2-7; D unresolved. V was pared by 5 bases and J by 0 bases, with 14 bases between. CDR1 and CDR2 from the germline V gene are MDHEN and SYDVKM. The CDR3 contains 15 residues. The DNA of the CDR3 is TGTGCCAGCAGTCCAAACAGCCTAAGCTCCTACGAGCAGTACTTC. It specifies CASSPNSLSSYEQYF.

This chain uses TRBV28 with TRBJ2-7; 8 bases agree with TRBD1. V was clipped by 6 bases and J by 1 base; unmatched bases: 5. The germline CDR1 and CDR2 sequences are MDHEN and SYDVKM. CDR3 length: 14 residues. Here the CDR3 DNA reads TGTGCCAGCAGGACGGACAGGGCGTCCTACGAGCAGTACTTC. The encoded protein is CASRTDRASYEQYF.

This clone was counted only a few times. The rearrangement joins TRBV6-5 to TRBJ1-2; tentatively, D is TRBD1 (5 bases). The CDR3 covers 13 residues. V was cut by 2 bases and J by 2 bases, with 6 bases left in between. CDR1 is MNHEY and CDR2 is SVGAGI in the germline V gene. For the CDR3, the DNA is TGTGCCAGCAGTTACCAGGGCAACTATGGCTACACCTTC. As protein: CASSYQGNYGYTF.